This section outlines one T cell receptor beta chain sequence together with its context. Amplification of TCR beta CDR3 regions was performed using RNA transcripts as template. An initial round of RT-PCR targeting the TCR CDR3 relied on the HTBI primer set. From the multiplex PCR reads, TCRdb called clonotypes with MiXCR, one entry per CDR3 protein. The sample shows about 580,000 distinct CDR3 sequences, around 42% of them seen only once. This record belongs to a study of T cells in Graves' hyperthyroidism and ophthalmopathy. CDR1 SGHTA and CDR2 FQGTGA come from the germline V gene. The length of the CDR3 is 15 residues. V dropped 7 bases and J dropped 7; count of bases not matched to a gene: 13. Investigators excluded patients with uncontrolled infection, other autoimmune disease, pregnancy or lactation. Each diagnosis was grounded in clinical symptoms, serum thyroxine and TRAb, thyroid ultrasound, and orbital computed tomography.

The material sequenced was peripheral blood or thyroid tissue (not recorded which). The sequence came from a woman aged 18 to 35 with Graves' hyperthyroidism. The J gene is TRBJ1-5, the V gene TRBV7-3, with 7 bases fitting TRBD1. CDR3 protein: CASTPQGTTGQPQHF. The CDR3 coding sequence is TGTGCCAGCACGCCACAGGGGACGACAGGACAGCCCCAGCATTTT. The full variable domain, with the rest looked up from reference TRBV7-3 and TRBJ1-5, is GAGVSQTPSNKVTEKGKYVELRCDPISGHTALYWYRQSLGQGPEFLIYFQGTGAADDSGLPNDRFFAVRPEGSVSTLKIQRTERGDSAVYLCASTPQGTTGQPQHFGDGTRLSIL.